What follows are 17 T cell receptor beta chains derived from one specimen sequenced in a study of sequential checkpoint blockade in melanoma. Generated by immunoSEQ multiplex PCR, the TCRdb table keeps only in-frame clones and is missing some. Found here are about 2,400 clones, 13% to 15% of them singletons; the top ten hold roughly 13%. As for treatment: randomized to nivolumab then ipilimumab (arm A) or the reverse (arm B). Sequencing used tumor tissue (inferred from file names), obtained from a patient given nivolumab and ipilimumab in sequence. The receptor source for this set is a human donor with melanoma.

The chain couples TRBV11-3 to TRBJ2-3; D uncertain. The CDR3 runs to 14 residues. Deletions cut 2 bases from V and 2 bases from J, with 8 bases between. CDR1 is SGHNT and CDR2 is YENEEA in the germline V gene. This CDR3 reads CASSLSGNTDTQYF. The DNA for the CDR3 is TGTGCCAGCAGCTTATCGGGTAACACAGATACGCAGTATTTT. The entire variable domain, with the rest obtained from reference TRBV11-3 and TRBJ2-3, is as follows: EAGVVQSPRYKIIEKKQPVAFWCNPISGHNTLYWYLQNLGQGPELLIRYENEEAVDDSQLPKDRFSAERLKGVDSTLKIQPAELGDSAVYLCASSLSGNTDTQYFGPGTRLTVL.

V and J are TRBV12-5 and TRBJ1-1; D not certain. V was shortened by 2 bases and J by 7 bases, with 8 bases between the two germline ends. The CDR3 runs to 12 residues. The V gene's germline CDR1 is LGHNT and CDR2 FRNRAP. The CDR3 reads CASGLPYREAFF. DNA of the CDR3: TGTGCTAGTGGTTTGCCATACCGTGAAGCTTTCTTT.

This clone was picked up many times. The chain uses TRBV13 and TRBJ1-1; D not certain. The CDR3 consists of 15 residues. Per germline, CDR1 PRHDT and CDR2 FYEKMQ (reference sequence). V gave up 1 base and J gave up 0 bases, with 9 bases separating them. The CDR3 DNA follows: TGTGCCAGCAGCTTAGCGAGGCGGCTGAACACTGAAGCTTTCTTT. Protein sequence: CASSLARRLNTEAFF.

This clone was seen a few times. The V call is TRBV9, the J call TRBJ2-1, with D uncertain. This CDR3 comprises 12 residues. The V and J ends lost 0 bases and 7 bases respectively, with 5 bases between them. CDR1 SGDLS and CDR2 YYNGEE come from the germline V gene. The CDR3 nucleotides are TGTGCCAGCAGCGTAGGTTTGAATGAGCAGTTCTTC. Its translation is CASSVGLNEQFF.

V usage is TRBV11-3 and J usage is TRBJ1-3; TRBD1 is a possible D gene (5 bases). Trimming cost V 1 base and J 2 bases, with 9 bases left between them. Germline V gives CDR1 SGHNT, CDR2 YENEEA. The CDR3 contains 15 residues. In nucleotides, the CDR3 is TGTGCCAGCAGCTTAGTTCAGGGAACTGGAAACACCATATATTTT. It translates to CASSLVQGTGNTIYF.

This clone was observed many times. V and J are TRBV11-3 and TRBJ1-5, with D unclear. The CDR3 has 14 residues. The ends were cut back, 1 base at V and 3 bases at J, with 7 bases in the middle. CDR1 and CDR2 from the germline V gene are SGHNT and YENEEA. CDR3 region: CASSLVGNNQPQHF. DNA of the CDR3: TGTGCCAGCAGCTTAGTGGGGAACAATCAGCCCCAGCATTTT.

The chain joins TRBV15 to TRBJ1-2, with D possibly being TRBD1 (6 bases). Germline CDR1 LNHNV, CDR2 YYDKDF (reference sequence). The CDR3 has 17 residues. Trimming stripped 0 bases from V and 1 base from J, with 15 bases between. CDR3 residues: CATSRDMTGAVNYGYTF. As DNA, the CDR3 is TGTGCCACCAGCAGAGACATGACGGGGGCCGTTAACTATGGCTACACCTTC.

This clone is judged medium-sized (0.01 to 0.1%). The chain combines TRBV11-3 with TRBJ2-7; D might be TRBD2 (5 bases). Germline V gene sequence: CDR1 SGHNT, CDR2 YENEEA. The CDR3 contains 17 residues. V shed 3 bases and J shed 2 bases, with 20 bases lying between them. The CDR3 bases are TGTGCCAGCAGCTTGAGACGGACCGCTCTGAGGGCCTACGAGCAGTACTTC. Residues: CASSLRRTALRAYEQYF.

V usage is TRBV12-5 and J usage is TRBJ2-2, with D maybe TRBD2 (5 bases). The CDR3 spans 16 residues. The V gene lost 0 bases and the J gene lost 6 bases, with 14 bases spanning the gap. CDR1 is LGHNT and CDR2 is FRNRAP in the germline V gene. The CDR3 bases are TGTGCTAGTGGTTTGGTAATAAGGCGGGTTCCCGGGGAGCTGTTTTTT. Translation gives CASGLVIRRVPGELFF.

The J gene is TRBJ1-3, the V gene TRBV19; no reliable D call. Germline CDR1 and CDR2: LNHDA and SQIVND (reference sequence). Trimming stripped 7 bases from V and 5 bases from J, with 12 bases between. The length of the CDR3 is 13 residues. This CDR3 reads CASTPGFRNTIYF. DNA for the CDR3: TGTGCCAGTACTCCGGGATTTAGAAACACCATATATTTT.

CDR3 loop: CATSRAQGGYNQPQHF. The CDR3 region has the DNA TGTGCCACCAGCAGAGCCCAGGGTGGGTACAATCAGCCCCAGCATTTT. The V gene is TRBV15, the J gene TRBJ1-5, with D maybe TRBD1 (5 bases). V lost 1 base, J lost 3 bases, and 13 bases lay in between. The germline V gene has CDR1 LNHNV and CDR2 YYDKDF (reference sequence). CDR3 length equals 16 residues.

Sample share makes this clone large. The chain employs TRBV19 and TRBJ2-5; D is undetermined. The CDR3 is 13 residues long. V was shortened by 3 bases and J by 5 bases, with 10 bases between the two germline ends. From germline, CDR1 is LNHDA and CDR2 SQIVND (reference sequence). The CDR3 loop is CASSIWGAETQYF. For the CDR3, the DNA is TGTGCCAGTAGTATTTGGGGTGCGGAGACCCAGTACTTC.

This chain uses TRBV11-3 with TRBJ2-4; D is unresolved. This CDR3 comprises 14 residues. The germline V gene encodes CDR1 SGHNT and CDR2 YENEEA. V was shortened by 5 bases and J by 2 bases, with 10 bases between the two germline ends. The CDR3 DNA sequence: TGTGCCAGCAGCCGGACGGATTCCAAAAACATTCAGTACTTC. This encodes CASSRTDSKNIQYF.

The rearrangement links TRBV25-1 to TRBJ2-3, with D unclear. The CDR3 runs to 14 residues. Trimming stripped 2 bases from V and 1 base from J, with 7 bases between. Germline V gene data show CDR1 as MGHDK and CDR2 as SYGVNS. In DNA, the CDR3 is TGTGCCAGCAGTGAAAGGCCGGGCACAGATACGCAGTATTTT. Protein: CASSERPGTDTQYF. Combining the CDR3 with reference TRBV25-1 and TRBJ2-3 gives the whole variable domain EADIYQTPRYLVIGTGKKITLECSQTMGHDKMYWYQQDPGMELHLIHYSYGVNSTEKGDLSSESTVSRIRTEHFPLTLESARPSHTSQYLCASSERPGTDTQYFGPGTRLTVL.

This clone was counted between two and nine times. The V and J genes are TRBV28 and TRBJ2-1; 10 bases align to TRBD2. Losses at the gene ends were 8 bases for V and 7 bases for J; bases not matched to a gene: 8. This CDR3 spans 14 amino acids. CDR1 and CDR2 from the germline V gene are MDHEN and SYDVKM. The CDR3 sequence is CASHPSGSWNEQFF. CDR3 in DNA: TGTGCCAGCCACCCTAGCGGGAGTTGGAATGAGCAGTTCTTC.

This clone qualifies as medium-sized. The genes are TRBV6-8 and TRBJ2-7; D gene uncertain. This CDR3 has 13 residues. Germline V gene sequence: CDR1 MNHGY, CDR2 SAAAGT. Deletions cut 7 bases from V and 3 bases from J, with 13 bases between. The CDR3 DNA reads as TGTGCCAGCACCCCCAGCAAAGGCTACGAGCAGTACTTC. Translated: CASTPSKGYEQYF.

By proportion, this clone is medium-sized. Here the CDR3 DNA reads TGTGCCAGCAGTTACCCGGGGACAGGTAACTATGGCTACACCTTC. This gives the protein CASSYPGTGNYGYTF. The V gene is TRBV6-8, the J gene TRBJ1-2; 8 bases line up with TRBD1. The ends lost 2 bases at V and 1 base at J; junction bases unmatched: 3. This CDR3 is built from 15 residues. Germline CDR1 and CDR2: MNHGY and SAAAGT.